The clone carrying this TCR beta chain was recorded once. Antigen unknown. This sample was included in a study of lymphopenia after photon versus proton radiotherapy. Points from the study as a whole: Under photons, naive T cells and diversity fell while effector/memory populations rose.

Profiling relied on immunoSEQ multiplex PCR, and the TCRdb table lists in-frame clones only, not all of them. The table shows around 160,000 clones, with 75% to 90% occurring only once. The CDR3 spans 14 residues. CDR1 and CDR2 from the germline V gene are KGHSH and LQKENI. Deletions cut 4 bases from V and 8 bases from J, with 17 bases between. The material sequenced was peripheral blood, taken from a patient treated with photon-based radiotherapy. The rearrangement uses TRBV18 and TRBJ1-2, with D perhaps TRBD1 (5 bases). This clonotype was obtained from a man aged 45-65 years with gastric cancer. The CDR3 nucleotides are TGTGCCAGCTCACGAAATCGGGACGCTCTAGGCTACACCTTC. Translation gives CASSRNRDALGYTF. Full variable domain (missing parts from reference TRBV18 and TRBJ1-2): NAGVMQNPRHLVRRRGQEARLRCSPMKGHSHVYWYRQLPEEGLKFMVYLQKENIIDESGMPKERFSAEFPKEGPSILRIQQVVRGDSAAYFCASSRNRDALGYTFGSGTRLTVV.